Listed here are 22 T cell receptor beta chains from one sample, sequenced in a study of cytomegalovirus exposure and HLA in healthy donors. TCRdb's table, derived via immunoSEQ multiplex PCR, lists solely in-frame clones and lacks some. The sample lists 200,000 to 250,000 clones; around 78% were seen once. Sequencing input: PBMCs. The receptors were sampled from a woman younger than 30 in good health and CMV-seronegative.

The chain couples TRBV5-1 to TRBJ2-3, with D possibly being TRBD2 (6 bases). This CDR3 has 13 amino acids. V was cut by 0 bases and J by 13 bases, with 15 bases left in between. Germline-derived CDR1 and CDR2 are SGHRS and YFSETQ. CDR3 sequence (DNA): TGCGCCAGCAGCTTGGACAACGGGAGCTCGGAGTATTTT. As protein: CASSLDNGSSEYF.

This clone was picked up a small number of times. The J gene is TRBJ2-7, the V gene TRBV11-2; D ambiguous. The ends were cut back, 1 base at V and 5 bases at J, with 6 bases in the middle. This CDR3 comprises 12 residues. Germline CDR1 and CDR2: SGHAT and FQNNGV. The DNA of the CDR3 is TGTGCCAGCAGCTTAGTTCTCGACGAGCAGTACTTC. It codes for CASSLVLDEQYF. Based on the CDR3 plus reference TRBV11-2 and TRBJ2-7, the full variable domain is EAGVAQSPRYKIIEKRQSVAFWCNPISGHATLYWYQQILGQGPKLLIQFQNNGVVDDSQLPKDRFSAERLKGVDSTLKIQPAKLEDSAVYLCASSLVLDEQYFGPGTRLTVT.

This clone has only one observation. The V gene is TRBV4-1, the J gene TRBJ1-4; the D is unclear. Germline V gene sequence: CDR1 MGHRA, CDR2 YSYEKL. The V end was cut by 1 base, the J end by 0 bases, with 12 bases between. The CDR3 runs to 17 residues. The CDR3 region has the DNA TGCGCCAGCAGCCAAGCGGCAGCTCACTCAACTAATGAAAAACTGTTTTTT. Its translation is CASSQAAAHSTNEKLFF.

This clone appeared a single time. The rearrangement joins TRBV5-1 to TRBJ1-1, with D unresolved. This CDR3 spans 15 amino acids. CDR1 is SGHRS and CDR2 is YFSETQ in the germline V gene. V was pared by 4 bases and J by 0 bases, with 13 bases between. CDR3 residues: CASSPSRTLNTEAFF. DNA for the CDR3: TGCGCCAGCAGCCCCTCGAGGACGCTGAACACTGAAGCTTTCTTT.

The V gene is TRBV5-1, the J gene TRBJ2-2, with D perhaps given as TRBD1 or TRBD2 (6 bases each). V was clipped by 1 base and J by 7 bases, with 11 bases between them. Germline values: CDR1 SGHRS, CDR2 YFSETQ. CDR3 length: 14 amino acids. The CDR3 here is CASSLIGGLGELFF. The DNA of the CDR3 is TGCGCCAGCAGCTTGATCGGGGGCCTCGGGGAGCTGTTTTTT.

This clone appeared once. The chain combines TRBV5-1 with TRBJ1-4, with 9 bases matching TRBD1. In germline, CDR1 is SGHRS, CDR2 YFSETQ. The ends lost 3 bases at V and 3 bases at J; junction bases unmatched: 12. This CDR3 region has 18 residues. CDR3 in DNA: TGCGCCAGCAGCTACCGAGGACAGGGGATTTTGGCTAATGAAAAACTGTTTTTT. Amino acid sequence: CASSYRGQGILANEKLFF.

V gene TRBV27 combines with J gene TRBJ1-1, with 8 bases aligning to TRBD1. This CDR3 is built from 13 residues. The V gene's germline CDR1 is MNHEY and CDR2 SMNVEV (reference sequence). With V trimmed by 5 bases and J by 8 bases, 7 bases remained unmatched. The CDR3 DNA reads TGTGCCAGCAGTCCGAGGACAGGGATGGAAGCTTTCTTT. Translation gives CASSPRTGMEAFF.

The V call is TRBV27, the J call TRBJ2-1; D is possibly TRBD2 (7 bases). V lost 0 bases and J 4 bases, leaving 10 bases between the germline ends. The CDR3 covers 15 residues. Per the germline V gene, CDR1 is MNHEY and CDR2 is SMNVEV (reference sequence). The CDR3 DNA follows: TGTGCCAGCAGTTTATCGAGGGGGGGTTACAATGAGCAGTTCTTC. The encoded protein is CASSLSRGGYNEQFF.

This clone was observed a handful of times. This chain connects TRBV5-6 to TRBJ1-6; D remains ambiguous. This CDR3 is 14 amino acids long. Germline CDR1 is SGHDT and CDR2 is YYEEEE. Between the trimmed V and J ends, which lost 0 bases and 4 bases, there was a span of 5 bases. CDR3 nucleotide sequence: TGTGCCAGCAGCTTGGAACGGTATAATTCACCCCTCCACTTT. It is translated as CASSLERYNSPLHF.

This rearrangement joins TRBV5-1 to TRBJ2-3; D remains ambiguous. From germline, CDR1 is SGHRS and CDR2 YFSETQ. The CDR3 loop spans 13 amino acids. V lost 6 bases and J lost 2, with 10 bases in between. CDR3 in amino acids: CASIADNTDTQYF. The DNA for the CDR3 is TGCGCCAGCATTGCAGATAACACAGATACGCAGTATTTT.

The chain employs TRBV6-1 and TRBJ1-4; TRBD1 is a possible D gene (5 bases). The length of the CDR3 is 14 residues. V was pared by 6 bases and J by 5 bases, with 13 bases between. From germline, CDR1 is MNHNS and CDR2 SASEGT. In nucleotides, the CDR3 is TGTGCCAGCAGCACGGGACTCTGGAATGAAAAACTGTTTTTT. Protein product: CASSTGLWNEKLFF.

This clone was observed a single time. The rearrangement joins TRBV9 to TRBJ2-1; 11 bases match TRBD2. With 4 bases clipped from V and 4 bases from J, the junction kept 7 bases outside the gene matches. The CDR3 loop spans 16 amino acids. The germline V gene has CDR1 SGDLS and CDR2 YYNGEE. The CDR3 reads CASSPRLAGGYNEQFF. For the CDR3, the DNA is TGTGCCAGCAGCCCTCGGCTAGCGGGAGGTTACAATGAGCAGTTCTTC.

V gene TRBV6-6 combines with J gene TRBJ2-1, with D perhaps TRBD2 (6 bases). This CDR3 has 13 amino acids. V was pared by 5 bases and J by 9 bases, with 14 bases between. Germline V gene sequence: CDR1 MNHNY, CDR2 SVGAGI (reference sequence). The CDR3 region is CASSPDGGGEQFF. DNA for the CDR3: TGTGCCAGCAGTCCCGACGGGGGTGGTGAGCAGTTCTTC.

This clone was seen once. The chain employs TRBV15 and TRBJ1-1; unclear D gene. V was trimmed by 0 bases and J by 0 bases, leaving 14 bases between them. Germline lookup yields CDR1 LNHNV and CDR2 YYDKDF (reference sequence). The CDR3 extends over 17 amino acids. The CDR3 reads CATSRDTVRYLNTEAFF. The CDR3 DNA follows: TGTGCCACCAGCAGAGATACTGTAAGATATTTGAACACTGAAGCTTTCTTT.

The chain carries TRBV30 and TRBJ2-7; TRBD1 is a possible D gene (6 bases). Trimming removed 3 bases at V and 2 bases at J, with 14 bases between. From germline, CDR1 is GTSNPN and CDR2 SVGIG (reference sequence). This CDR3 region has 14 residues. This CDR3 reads CAWSATGQPYEQYF. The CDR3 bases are TGTGCCTGGAGCGCAACAGGACAGCCCTACGAGCAGTACTTC. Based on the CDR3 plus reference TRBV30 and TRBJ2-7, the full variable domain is SQTIHQWPATLVQPVGSPLSLECTVEGTSNPNLYWYRQAAGRGLQLLFYSVGIGQISSEVPQNLSASRPQDRQFILSSKKLLLSDSGFYLCAWSATGQPYEQYFGPGTRLTVT.

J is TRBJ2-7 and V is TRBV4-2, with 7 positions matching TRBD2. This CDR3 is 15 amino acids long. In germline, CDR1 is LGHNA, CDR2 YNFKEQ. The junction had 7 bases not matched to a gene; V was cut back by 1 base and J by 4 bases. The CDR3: CASSQVEAGLYEQYF. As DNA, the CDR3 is TGTGCCAGCAGCCAAGTTGAAGCGGGGTTATACGAGCAGTACTTC.

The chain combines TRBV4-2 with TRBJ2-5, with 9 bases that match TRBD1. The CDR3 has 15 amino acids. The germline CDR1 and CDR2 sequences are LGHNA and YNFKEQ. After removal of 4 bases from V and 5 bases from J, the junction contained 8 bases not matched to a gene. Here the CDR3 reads CASSPRQGEKETQYF. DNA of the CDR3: TGTGCCAGCAGCCCTCGACAGGGGGAGAAGGAGACCCAGTACTTC.

CDR3: CASSSNTGSRGYTF. CDR3 nucleotides: TGTGCCAGCAGCTCCAACACAGGGTCTAGGGGCTACACCTTC. The chain employs TRBV11-2 and TRBJ1-2, with D perhaps matching TRBD1 (6 bases). Trimming cost V 4 bases and J 8 bases, with 17 bases left between them. CDR3 length equals 14 residues. Per the germline V gene, CDR1 is SGHAT and CDR2 is FQNNGV.

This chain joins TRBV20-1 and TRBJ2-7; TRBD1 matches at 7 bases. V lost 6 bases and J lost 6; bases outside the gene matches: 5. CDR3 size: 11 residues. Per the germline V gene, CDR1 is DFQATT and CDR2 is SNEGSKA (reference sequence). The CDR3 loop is CSATDRSEQYF. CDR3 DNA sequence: TGCAGTGCGACGGACAGGTCCGAGCAGTACTTC.

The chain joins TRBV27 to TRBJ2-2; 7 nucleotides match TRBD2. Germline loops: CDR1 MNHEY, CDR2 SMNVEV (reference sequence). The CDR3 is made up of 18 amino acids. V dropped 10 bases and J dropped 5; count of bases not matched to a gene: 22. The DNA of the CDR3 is TGTGCCACCGCCAACCTGGGAGGGGCCTATTCGTGGACCGGGGAGCTGTTTTTT. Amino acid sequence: CATANLGGAYSWTGELFF.

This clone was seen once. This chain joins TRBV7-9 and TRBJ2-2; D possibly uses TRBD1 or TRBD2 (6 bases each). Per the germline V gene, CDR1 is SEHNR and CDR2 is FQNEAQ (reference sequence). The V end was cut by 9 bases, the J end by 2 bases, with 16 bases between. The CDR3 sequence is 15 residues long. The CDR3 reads CARGAGTTNTGELFF. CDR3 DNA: TGTGCCAGGGGTGCGGGGACAACCAACACCGGGGAGCTGTTTTTT.

The CDR3 region has the DNA TGTGCCAGCAGCTTAGGGGGGCTCCAGCCCTACAATGAGCAGTTCTTC. Its protein product is CASSLGGLQPYNEQFF. V and J are TRBV11-3 and TRBJ2-1; D possibly corresponds to TRBD1 (6 bases). V lost 1 base, J lost 2 bases, and 12 bases lay in between. Germline V gives CDR1 SGHNT, CDR2 YENEEA. The CDR3 is 16 amino acids.